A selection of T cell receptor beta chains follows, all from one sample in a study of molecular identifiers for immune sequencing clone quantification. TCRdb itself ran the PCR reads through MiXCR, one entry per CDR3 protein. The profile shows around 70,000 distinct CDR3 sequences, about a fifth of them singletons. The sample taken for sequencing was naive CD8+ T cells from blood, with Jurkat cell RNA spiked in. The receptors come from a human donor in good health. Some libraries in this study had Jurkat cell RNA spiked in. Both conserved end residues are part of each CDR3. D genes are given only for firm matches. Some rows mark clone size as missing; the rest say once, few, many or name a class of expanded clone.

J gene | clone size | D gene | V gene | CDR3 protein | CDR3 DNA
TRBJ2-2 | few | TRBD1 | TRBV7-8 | CASSLMRTGSTGELFF | TGTGCCAGCAGCTTAATGCGGACAGGGAGCACCGGGGAGCTGTTTTTT
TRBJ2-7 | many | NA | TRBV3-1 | CASSQSWQDPRSGYEQYF | TGTGCCAGCAGCCAATCCTGGCAGGACCCACGGTCGGGATACGAGCAGTACTTC
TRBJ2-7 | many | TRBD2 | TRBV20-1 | CSARDQKREDTYEQYF | TGCAGTGCTAGAGACCAAAAGCGGGAGGATACCTACGAGCAGTACTTC
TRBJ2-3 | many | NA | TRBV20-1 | CSASYSWADTQYF | TGCAGTGCTAGCTACAGTTGGGCAGATACGCAGTATTTT
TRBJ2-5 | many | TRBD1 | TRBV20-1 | CSASVPTGYRQETQYF | TGCAGTGCTAGTGTACCGACAGGGTATCGTCAAGAGACCCAGTACTTC
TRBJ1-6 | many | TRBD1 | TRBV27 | CASSSTGYSPLHF | TGTGCCAGCAGTTCGACAGGGTATTCACCCCTCCACTTT
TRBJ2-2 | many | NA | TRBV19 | CASSIPGPGELFF | TGTGCCAGTAGTATACCAGGGCCCGGGGAGCTGTTTTTT
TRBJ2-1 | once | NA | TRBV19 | CASSAQGDPYNEQFF | TGTGCCAGTAGTGCCCAGGGAGACCCCTACAATGAGCAGTTCTTC
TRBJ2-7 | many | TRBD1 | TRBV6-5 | CASSWTGGNEQYF | TGTGCCAGCAGTTGGACAGGGGGCAACGAGCAGTACTTC
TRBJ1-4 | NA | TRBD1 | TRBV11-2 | CASSFPLGGQEKLFF | TGTGCCAGCAGCTTTCCGCTAGGGGGCCAGGAAAAACTGTTTTTT
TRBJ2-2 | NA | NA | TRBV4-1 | CASSQTSSLSGELFF | TGCGCCAGCAGCCAGACGTCTAGCTTGTCCGGGGAGCTGTTTTTT